These 31 T cell receptor beta chains came from one sample sequenced in a study of T cell responses to AZD1222 COVID-19 vaccine. The protocol was immunoSEQ multiplex PCR, while the TCRdb copy is restricted to in-frame clones and leaves out a portion. The sample contains some 92,000 clones, around 93% of which appear only once. The sample in question was peripheral blood, obtained on day 0 of AZD1222 vaccination. Receptor source: an adult in good health.

This chain joins TRBV10-1 and TRBJ2-1, with 9 bases aligning to TRBD2. This CDR3 region has 16 residues. J gave up 0 bases and V 3 bases, and 3 bases lay outside the gene matches. Looked up from germline, CDR1 is WNHNN and CDR2 is SYGVQD (reference sequence). The CDR3 nucleotides are TGCGCCAGCAGTGAAAATAGCGGGAGCTCCTACAATGAGCAGTTCTTC. Its translation: CASSENSGSSYNEQFF.

This sequence joins TRBV2 and TRBJ2-5; D unresolved. The CDR3 spans 14 residues. Germline V gene lookup returns CDR1 SNHLY and CDR2 FYNNEI. V shed 0 bases and J shed 5 bases, with 10 bases lying between them. The CDR3 DNA is TGTGCCAGCAGTGAAGCGACCGCGGAGGAGACCCAGTACTTC. This translates into CASSEATAEETQYF.

This clone is a singleton in its sample. The chain carries TRBV10-2 and TRBJ1-5; D not resolved. This CDR3 comprises 15 residues. Trimming cost V 0 bases and J 1 base, with 7 bases left between them. Germline values: CDR1 WSHSY, CDR2 SAAADI. The CDR3 reads CASSESLRSNQPQHF. The DNA for the CDR3 is TGCGCCAGCAGTGAGTCGCTCAGAAGCAATCAGCCCCAGCATTTT.

The chain joins TRBV5-1 to TRBJ2-3; TRBD1 matches at 8 bases. CDR3 length: 16 residues. V gave up 4 bases and J gave up 4 bases; unmatched junction bases: 11. Germline CDR1 is SGHRS and CDR2 is YFSETQ. CDR3 loop: CASSPDRGNGADTQYF. The CDR3 DNA reads TGCGCCAGCAGCCCTGACAGGGGTAATGGGGCAGATACGCAGTATTTT.

The table lists this clone with a few counts. The chain recombines TRBV28 with TRBJ1-1; D is possibly TRBD1 (5 bases). The CDR3 extends over 15 amino acids. Germline V lookup: CDR1 MDHEN, CDR2 SYDVKM. The V end lost 5 bases, the J end lost 4 bases, and 17 bases lay between the germline ends. The CDR3 DNA reads TGTGCCAGCAGTGTCATTGGGCGTGGGGGCACTGAAGCTTTCTTT. As protein: CASSVIGRGGTEAFF.

V usage is TRBV5-1 and J usage is TRBJ1-1; 7 bases are a match to TRBD1. Unmatched junction bases numbered 6, after V lost 0 bases and J lost 4 bases. This CDR3 is 15 amino acids long. Germline V gene sequence: CDR1 SGHRS, CDR2 YFSETQ. The CDR3 DNA reads TGCGCCAGCAGCTTGGAGGGGGCTGTGGGCACTGAAGCTTTCTTT. Translated, it gives CASSLEGAVGTEAFF.

This clone appeared a few times. The CDR3 DNA reads as TGTGCCAGCACGGAGACAGGGTATGACTATGGCTACACCTTC. Protein sequence: CASTETGYDYGYTF. V is TRBV9 and J is TRBJ1-2; 7 bases align to TRBD1. The CDR3 consists of 14 residues. The V and J ends lost 6 bases and 3 bases, in that order; junction bases with no gene match: 8. Germline CDR1 is SGDLS and CDR2 is YYNGEE.

The chain is built from TRBV15 and TRBJ2-2; D unresolved. The CDR3 consists of 14 residues. Trimming removed 0 bases at V and 5 bases at J, with 7 bases between. Germline V gives CDR1 LNHNV, CDR2 YYDKDF (reference sequence). The CDR3 sequence: CATSRDIETGELFF. The CDR3 DNA reads as TGTGCCACCAGCAGAGATATCGAGACCGGGGAGCTGTTTTTT.

This clone was seen more than once but under ten times. One junction end disagrees with the germline gene, perhaps due to a read error. CDR3 nucleotide sequence: TGTGCCAGCAGCTTAGAGTTCTTGTGCCTCGCTTTT. It yields the protein CASSLEFLCLAF. The chain combines TRBV5-7 with TRBJ1-5; no firm D call. TRBV5-7 is treated as an ORF (open reading frame) with a function not yet certain. There are 12 residues in the CDR3.

This chain uses TRBV9 with TRBJ2-3; 9 bases line up with TRBD1. V lost 3 bases and J lost 1; bases outside the gene matches: 3. CDR3 length equals 15 residues. The V gene's germline CDR1 is SGDLS and CDR2 YYNGEE. CDR3: CASSATGGGTDTQYF. The DNA of the CDR3 is TGTGCCAGCAGCGCGACAGGGGGAGGCACAGATACGCAGTATTTT.

V is TRBV10-3 and J is TRBJ1-4; the match to TRBD1 covers 9 bases. CDR3 length equals 12 residues. CDR1 and CDR2 from the germline V gene are ENHRY and SYGVKD. The trim removed 6 bases at V and 9 bases at J, leaving 2 bases unmatched. The CDR3 loop reads CAIRTGGQKLFF. The DNA for the CDR3 is TGTGCCATCAGGACAGGGGGGCAAAAACTGTTTTTT.

The chain couples TRBV5-1 to TRBJ2-1; no clear D gene. V gave up 0 bases and J gave up 5 bases, with 12 bases separating them. The CDR3 runs to 15 residues. Germline assignment: CDR1 SGHRS and CDR2 YFSETQ. The CDR3 spells CASSLEVVENNEQFF. The CDR3 DNA reads TGCGCCAGCAGCTTGGAGGTAGTAGAGAACAATGAGCAGTTCTTC.

Here the CDR3 reads CASSPQGNEQFF. The CDR3 nucleotides are TGTGCCAGCAGCCCCCAAGGGAATGAGCAGTTCTTC. V is TRBV7-3 and J is TRBJ2-1, with no clear D. The V end was cut by 5 bases, the J end by 7 bases, with 9 bases between. Germline CDR1 is SGHTA and CDR2 is FQGTGA. This CDR3 comprises 12 residues.

CDR3 DNA sequence: TGCAGCGTGGGACAGGGGTCGGGACAGCCCCAGCATTTT. This translates into CSVGQGSGQPQHF. The chain carries TRBV29-1 and TRBJ1-5; 10 bases are shared with TRBD1. The V and J ends lost 6 bases and 7 bases, in that order; junction bases with no gene match: 6. Germline V gene data show CDR1 as SQVTM and CDR2 as ANQGSEA. The CDR3 has 13 residues.

The chain combines TRBV6-2 or TRBV6-3 with TRBJ1-1; D is unclear. V gave up 1 base and J gave up 3 bases, with 9 bases separating them. CDR1 is MNHEY, CDR2 SVGEGT, per germline. The CDR3 is 14 residues long. CDR3 DNA: TGTGCCAGCAGTTACTTGGGTCTGTACACTGAAGCTTTCTTT. Residues: CASSYLGLYTEAFF.

This sequence joins TRBV19 and TRBJ2-2, with 9 bases lining up with TRBD2. CDR3 length: 15 amino acids. V lost 6 bases, J lost 4 bases, and 6 bases stayed unmatched. Germline lookup yields CDR1 LNHDA and CDR2 SQIVND (reference sequence). The CDR3 DNA reads as TGTGCCAGTAGCCCTAGCGGGGCGGGCACCGGGGAGCTGTTTTTT. Translation: CASSPSGAGTGELFF.

This sequence joins TRBV18 and TRBJ2-1; 10 bases are a match to TRBD2. CDR3 size: 17 residues. The V segment lost 3 bases and the J segment 7 bases; nucleotides outside the gene matches: 12. Germline loops: CDR1 KGHSH, CDR2 LQKENI. CDR3 sequence: CASSPLESGGARNEQFF. The CDR3 DNA reads TGTGCCAGCTCACCCCTCGAGAGCGGGGGGGCGAGGAATGAGCAGTTCTTC.

V and J are TRBV4-1 and TRBJ1-4, with D maybe TRBD1 (6 bases). This CDR3 region has 14 residues. The V gene's germline CDR1 is MGHRA and CDR2 YSYEKL. The V end lost 4 bases, the J end lost 7 bases, and 13 bases lay between the germline ends. CDR3 loop: CASSPRQEGEKLFF. The CDR3 DNA sequence: TGCGCCAGCAGCCCCAGACAGGAAGGTGAAAAACTGTTTTTT.

The CDR3 sequence: CASSLAPGTNEKLFF. CDR3 nucleotide sequence: TGCGCCAGCAGCTTGGCCCCAGGAACTAATGAAAAACTGTTTTTT. The V gene is TRBV5-1, the J gene TRBJ1-4, with D hard to call. Trimming cost V 0 bases and J 1 base, with 7 bases left between them. This CDR3 spans 15 amino acids. The germline CDR1 and CDR2 sequences are SGHRS and YFSETQ.

CDR3 sequence: CAWSVSANAFETQYF. The CDR3 DNA follows: TGTGCCTGGAGTGTATCGGCTAACGCCTTCGAGACCCAGTACTTC. The chain is built from TRBV30 and TRBJ2-5, with unresolved D. The CDR3 length is 15 residues. Germline V CDR1 and CDR2: GTSNPN, SVGIG (reference sequence). The V and J ends lost 0 bases and 5 bases respectively, with 16 bases between them.

This chain uses TRBV5-1 with TRBJ2-1, with D perhaps matching TRBD1 or TRBD2 (6 bases each). Germline CDR1 and CDR2: SGHRS and YFSETQ. V dropped 3 bases and J dropped 2 bases, with 12 bases sitting between them. The CDR3 spans 15 residues. The CDR3 is CASSSGGPPYNEQFF. In nucleotides, the CDR3 is TGCGCCAGCAGCTCCGGGGGCCCTCCCTACAATGAGCAGTTCTTC.

J is TRBJ1-1 and V is TRBV11-2; TRBD1 might be the D (6 bases). There are 15 residues in the CDR3. CDR1 and CDR2 (germline): SGHAT, FQNNGV. Trimming took off 4 bases at V and 4 bases at J, with 16 bases between the two ends. The chain's CDR3 is CASSSVGGGLTEAFF. In DNA form, the CDR3 reads TGTGCCAGCAGCTCCGTTGGGGGGGGGCTCACTGAAGCTTTCTTT.

This chain connects TRBV7-6 to TRBJ2-7; 10 positions match TRBD2. The V gene's germline CDR1 is SGHVS and CDR2 FNYEAQ. V lost 5 bases and J lost 2; bases outside the gene matches: 18. The CDR3 contains 19 residues. The CDR3 sequence is CASSPTREVAGGHAYEQYF. CDR3 DNA sequence: TGTGCCAGCAGCCCAACGAGGGAGGTAGCGGGGGGACATGCCTACGAGCAGTACTTC. The full variable domain, completed using reference TRBV7-6 and TRBJ2-7, is GAGVSQSPRYKVTKRGQDVALRCDPISGHVSLYWYRQALGQGPEFLTYFNYEAQQDKSGLPNDRFSAERPEGSISTLTIQRTEQRDSAMYRCASSPTREVAGGHAYEQYFGPGTRLTVT.

The rearrangement uses TRBV18 and TRBJ1-1; possibly TRBD1 for D (5 bases). Germline V lookup: CDR1 KGHSH, CDR2 LQKENI. The CDR3 totals 13 residues. Deletions cut 9 bases from V and 0 bases from J, with 11 bases between. The CDR3 DNA sequence: TGTGCCAGTTACGGGGCCCTGAACACTGAAGCTTTCTTT. As protein: CASYGALNTEAFF.

The rearrangement links TRBV6-5 to TRBJ2-1; 8 bases map to TRBD2. The CDR3 is 13 amino acids. Germline CDR1 and CDR2: MNHEY and SVGAGI. Germline trimming cut 8 bases from V and 7 bases from J; bases unmatched to any gene: 7. The CDR3 loop reads CASGRSGGNEQFF. In nucleotides, the CDR3 is TGTGCCAGCGGACGGAGCGGGGGAAATGAGCAGTTCTTC.

This chain connects TRBV5-1 to TRBJ2-1; perhaps TRBD1 as D (5 bases). The germline V gene has CDR1 SGHRS and CDR2 YFSETQ. V lost 1 base and J 2 bases, leaving 10 bases between the germline ends. This CDR3 comprises 15 residues. CDR3 in amino acids: CASSLQGYAYNEQFF. The CDR3 nucleotides read TGCGCCAGCAGCTTGCAGGGTTACGCCTACAATGAGCAGTTCTTC.

This clone has just a few counts. The chain links TRBV7-9 to TRBJ2-1, with 12 bases fitting TRBD2. Germline V lookup: CDR1 SEHNR, CDR2 FQNEAQ (reference sequence). The CDR3 is 18 amino acids. The V and J ends lost 5 bases and 7 bases, in that order; junction bases with no gene match: 15. The CDR3 bases are TGTGCCAGCAGCCAGAAAATTCGACTAGCGGGAGTCGAGAATGAGCAGTTCTTC. This encodes CASSQKIRLAGVENEQFF. The full variable domain, completed using reference TRBV7-9 and TRBJ2-1, is DTGVSQNPRHKITKRGQNVTFRCDPISEHNRLYWYRQTLGQGPEFLTYFQNEAQLEKSRLLSDRFSAERPKGSFSTLEIQRTEQGDSAMYLCASSQKIRLAGVENEQFFGPGTRLTVL.

The chain has TRBV3-1 (or the pseudogene TRBV3-2) and TRBJ1-5; D unclear. The CDR3 has 14 amino acids. Trimming left V 3 bases short and J 3 bases short, with 9 bases between. The germline V gene encodes CDR1 LGHDT and CDR2 YNNKEL (reference sequence). The CDR3 DNA is TGTGCCAGCAGCCAGGACTCTATCAATCAGCCCCAGCATTTT. Translation gives CASSQDSINQPQHF.

The V call is TRBV3-1 (or the pseudogene TRBV3-2), the J call TRBJ2-2; 7 bases line up with TRBD1. The V gene end was trimmed by 3 bases and the J gene end by 0 bases; junction bases not matched to a gene: 10. In germline, CDR1 is LGHDT, CDR2 YNNKEL (reference sequence). This CDR3 has 18 amino acids. The CDR3 loop is CASSHLGTASTNTGELFF. The DNA of the CDR3 is TGTGCCAGCAGCCACCTCGGGACAGCTTCTACGAACACCGGGGAGCTGTTTTTT.

The chain combines TRBV3-1 (or the pseudogene TRBV3-2) with TRBJ2-2; D gene unclear. Deletions cut 2 bases from V and 1 base from J, with 2 bases between. Germline V lookup: CDR1 LGHDT, CDR2 YNNKEL (reference sequence). The CDR3 runs to 13 residues. The CDR3 bases are TGTGCCAGCAGCCAACAGAACACCGGGGAGCTGTTTTTT. Translating it yields CASSQQNTGELFF.

V usage is TRBV4-1 and J usage is TRBJ1-5, with 9 bases identical to TRBD1. Per germline, CDR1 MGHRA and CDR2 YSYEKL. Trimming took 1 base from V and 5 from J; bases not matched to a gene: 3. This CDR3 is 15 amino acids long. Written as DNA, the CDR3 is TGCGCCAGCAGCCAAGCCGGGACAGGGCATCAGCCCCAGCATTTT. Its protein product is CASSQAGTGHQPQHF.